This TCR beta chain was found in a study of shared clonotypes between healthy human individuals (dated by TCRdb to 2020 to 2021). Looking at the study overall: The cohort comprised a couple of women and three men aged 18 to 49 years. Each donor's leukapheresis produced roughly between about 0.8 and 8.9 billion PBMCs. For each donor, CD4 naive and CD4 memory were each run on three plates, CD8 naive on two plates, and CD8 memory on one plate. Blood TCR repertoires of a handful of healthy adults were deeply sequenced to estimate repertoire size and the extent of clonotype sharing between individuals. To increase sequencing depth and limit assay-specific biases, different laboratories used diverse techniques to prepare libraries and sequence TCR repertoires.

The donors were healthy, HIV-negative adults who had no recently reported acute infections or vaccinations. Every donor was a Caucasian adult residing in Nashville, Tennessee, USA. CD4+ T cells were enriched by magnetic negative selection; naive cells were then positively selected on CD45RA, and the negative fraction formed the memory subset. After blood collection by leukapheresis, PBMCs were isolated using Ficoll-Histopaque density gradient centrifugation and then cryopreserved in the vapor phase of liquid nitrogen. Purity and quantity of every magnetically sorted T cell population were checked by analytical flow cytometry. From each sorted fraction, genomic DNA was isolated and quantified by UV absorbance on a Nanodrop 2000c. Findings and caveats that apply to the study as a whole: The small number of donors limited the genetic and exposure-history diversity represented. Pairwise subsampling led to the expectation that sequencing depth would affect the degree of clonotype sharing among donors. Higher generation probabilities were observed for clonotypes shared by all four sorted-subset donors than for non-shared clonotypes. Incomplete sequencing was indicated by rarefaction of sorted-subset datasets, despite the large sequencing depth. Only blood was sampled, and tissue TCR repertoires likely differ from those in blood. Roughly 5% of naive CD4, approximately 3.7% of naive CD8, 2.3% of memory CD4, and over 0.35% of memory CD8 clonotypes were shared across a few donors. Larger estimated clonotype richness was generally found for naive subsets than for memory subsets.

About this clone: It lacks a known antigen. Base qualities are not provided; no much larger clone lies one nucleotide away.

V is trimmed back by 4 bases and J by 4 bases, and the junction contains 10 bases that no gene match accounts for. As encoded in the germline V gene, CDR1 is SGHRS while CDR2 is YFSETQ. The CDR3 contains 16 residues, cysteine and phenylalanine counted. CDR3 DNA is the only sequence kept; it has 48 bases, read in frame from the first base. TCR CDR3 regions were amplified from genomic DNA by multiplex PCR using the deep immunoSEQ assay. Extracted genomic DNA from each cell subset was distributed evenly across all wells of several immunoSEQ 96-well plates, and each plate was treated as a replicate. For sorted subsets, about 220 ng of genomic DNA, equivalent to some 30,000 T cell genomes, went into each replicate PCR. Purified libraries were measured with a Qubit 3.0 fluorometer, size-checked on a Bioanalyzer 2100, and measured again with the KAPA Library Quantification kit. Every immunoSEQ 96-well plate was sequenced on a dedicated single-read 150-cycle Illumina NextSeq 550 flow cell. Turning to the authors' computational methods: The immunoSEQ output contained only junctional sequences without quality scores, so filtering could not match that applied to full-length reads. Sequences were annotated with PyIR, a Python wrapper for IgBLAST v1.9, and V/J genes and CDR3 were assigned using IMGT germline references. Reads with weak V/J assignments (E-value above 1e-6), missing CDR3, stop codons, out-of-frame junctions, or ambiguous translated residues were removed. A V3J clonotype was defined by an identical inferred V gene, J gene, and CDR3 amino acid sequence. To compute the percentage overlap between repertoires, the number of shared unique clonotypes was divided by the size of the smaller repertoire. Three approaches were used to assess repertoire richness: RTK rarefaction, the Chao1 estimator, and Recon v2.1 estimates of unobserved clonotypes. Generation probabilities for all TCRbeta clonotypes obtained by the gDNA method from a handful of donors were computed using OLGA. TCRdb took over this immuneACCESS table, retaining in-frame rearrangements with V and J assigned. Such tables are incomplete; in checked studies, under half of the missing clones stem from an unresolved V gene, and the remainder is unexplained. V, J and clone size derive from that table, while D and trimming were established from the DNA sequence. In all, the sample holds more than 2,000,000 clones, and approximately 94% of those were seen once. The top ten clonotypes cover around 0.14% of the sample.

This receptor was taken from a man aged 18 to 30 in good health. The sample taken for sequencing was naive CD4+ T cells sorted from blood. The sample's cell subset or site, from its label and the paper: CD45RA+ positively selected. The rearranged segments are TRBV5-1 and TRBJ2-2, with 7 junctional bases fitting TRBD1. The bases read TGCGCCAGCAGCGTTTCCGGGACAGTCAGCACCGGGGAGCTGTTTTTT. Translated, it gives CASSVSGTVSTGELFF.